The rows below give T cell receptor beta chains drawn from one sample of a study of CD8 T cells in ankylosing spondylitis. TCRdb re-analysed the 5' RACE reads in MiXCR, keeping a single row per CDR3 protein. The top ten hold 0.51% of the sample, which has around 770,000 distinct CDR3 sequences, roughly 12% seen once. The sequenced sample was blood, either unsorted or a sorted T cell fraction (not recorded which). The receptors were sampled from a male donor with ankylosing spondylitis. Both conserved end residues are part of each CDR3. The order of the fields is J gene, V gene, D gene, clone size, CDR3 protein, CDR3 DNA. A D gene is named only where the DNA matches it firmly. Clone size is stated in some rows and not others, as once, few, many or a class when expanded.

TRBJ2-1 | TRBV7-2 | TRBD2 | few | CASSLGGGGNEQFF | TGTGCCAGCAGCTTAGGGGGCGGGGGGAATGAGCAGTTCTTC
TRBJ1-5 | TRBV20-1 | TRBD1 | NA | CSARDRVGGWVGPQHF | TGCAGTGCTAGAGATCGGGTAGGGGGCTGGGTCGGGCCCCAGCATTTT
TRBJ2-7 | TRBV7-9 | NA | many | CASSSPNARYEQYF | TGTGCCAGCAGCTCCCCGAATGCCCGCTACGAGCAGTACTTC
TRBJ1-1 | TRBV29-1 | NA | many | CSVEAQWTAGTEAFF | TGCAGCGTTGAAGCCCAGTGGACCGCCGGCACTGAAGCTTTCTTT
TRBJ2-3 | TRBV29-1 | TRBD1 | many | CSAKVTGGRSTDTQYF | TGCAGCGCAAAGGTTACAGGGGGGAGAAGCACAGATACGCAGTATTTT
TRBJ2-1 | TRBV11-2 | NA | NA | CASSSGFPYNEQFF | TGTGCCAGCAGCTCAGGGTTCCCCTACAATGAGCAGTTCTTC
TRBJ2-7 | TRBV10-3 | NA | NA | CAIRGSARSYEQYF | TGTGCCATCAGAGGGTCGGCCAGGAGTTACGAGCAGTACTTC
TRBJ2-7 | TRBV20-1 | NA | few | CSARDRGTDTYEQYF | TGCAGTGCTAGAGATAGGGGGACCGATACCTACGAGCAGTACTTC
TRBJ1-1 | TRBV20-1 | TRBD1 | few | CSPTGTGAEAFF | TGCAGTCCTACAGGAACAGGGGCTGAAGCTTTCTTT
TRBJ1-2 | TRBV20-1 | NA | many | CSANRVGSYGYTF | TGCAGTGCGAACAGGGTTGGGAGCTATGGCTACACCTTC
TRBJ2-3 | TRBV2 | NA | NA | CASSLTLRTDTQYF | TGTGCCAGCAGTTTAACCCTTCGCACAGATACGCAGTATTTT
TRBJ2-1 | TRBV5-1 | TRBD1 | few | CASSSGTGYHNEQFF | TGCGCCAGCAGCTCCGGGACAGGGTACCACAATGAGCAGTTCTTC